This T cell receptor (beta chain) appears in the sequencing data of a study of T cell repertoires in cytomegalovirus infection. For the study at large: Public TCR beta signatures were indicative of both CMV infection and a matching HLA type.

Notes on the study in general: Clonotype analysis showed dominance of the ex vivo response by HLA-C-restricted CMV-specific TCR beta clonotypes.

TCRdb called the reads again in MiXCR, with one record for every CDR3 protein. This sample has around 450,000 distinct CDR3 sequences, with approximately 32% found just once. The ends were cut back, 1 base at V and 0 bases at J, with 16 bases in the middle. This CDR3 is 18 amino acids long. In this sample, this clonotype turned up a few times. Its matching antigen is unknown. The V gene is TRBV12-3 or TRBV12-4, the J gene TRBJ1-5, with D unresolved. The source material was PBMCs. This clonotype was sampled from a human donor in good health (CMV status not recorded). Some clones in this sample may be carry-over from other donors' samples. Here the CDR3 reads CASSLEFPPLYSNQPQHF. The CDR3 region has the DNA TGTGCCAGCAGTTTAGAGTTCCCACCGCTCTATAGCAATCAGCCCCAGCATTTT.